The source of this TCR beta chain is a study of OX40 agonist ivuxolimab in advanced cancers. Study details: Patients in dose escalation had liver, melanoma, kidney or head and neck cancers. The study's findings and limits: Both blood CD4+ and CD8+ T cells showed clonal growth by week 6 at 0.1 to 3.0 mg/kg.

As concerns this clone: What it binds is unknown.

Repertoires were generated with immunoSEQ multiplex PCR, while TCRdb's copy carries only in-frame clones and drops some. Found here are roughly 76,000 clones, about 87% of them singletons; the top ten hold under 3%. V was pared by 2 bases and J by 10 bases, with 9 bases between. This CDR3 spans 13 amino acids. CDR1 and CDR2 (germline): MDHEN, SYDVKM. Source: CD4+ or CD8+ T cells sorted from blood, taken in a trial of the OX40 agonist ivuxolimab. The chain couples TRBV28 to TRBJ1-6; no clear D gene. The sequence came from an adult with an advanced solid tumor such as melanoma, head and neck, liver or kidney cancer. CDR3 coding DNA: TGTGCCAGCAGTTTAGAAAGGAGATCACCCCTCCACTTT. Translation: CASSLERRSPLHF.